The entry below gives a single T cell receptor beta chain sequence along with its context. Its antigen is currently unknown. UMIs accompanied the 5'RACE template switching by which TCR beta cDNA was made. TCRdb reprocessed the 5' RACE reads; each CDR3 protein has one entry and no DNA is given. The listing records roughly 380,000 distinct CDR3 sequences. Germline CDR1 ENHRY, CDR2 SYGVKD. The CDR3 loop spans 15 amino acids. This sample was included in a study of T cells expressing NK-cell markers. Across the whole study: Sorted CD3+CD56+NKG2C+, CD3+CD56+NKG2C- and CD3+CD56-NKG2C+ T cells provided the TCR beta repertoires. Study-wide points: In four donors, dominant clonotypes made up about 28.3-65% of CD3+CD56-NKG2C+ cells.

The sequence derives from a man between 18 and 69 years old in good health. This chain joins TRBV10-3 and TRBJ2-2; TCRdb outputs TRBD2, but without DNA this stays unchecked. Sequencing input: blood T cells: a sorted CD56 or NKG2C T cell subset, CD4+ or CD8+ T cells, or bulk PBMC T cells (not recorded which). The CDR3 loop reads CAISVAGDTTGELFF.